This T cell receptor beta chain stems from a study of technical replicates of blood from several donors. The repertoire was sequenced with immunoSEQ multiplex PCR; TCRdb's copy has only in-frame clones and lacks some. The sample consists of roughly 80,000 clones, 89% of them appearing once. Trimming took 2 bases from V and 4 from J, leaving 9 bases between them. The CDR3 covers 14 residues. Germline V CDR1 and CDR2: MNHNY, SVGAGI (reference sequence). In this sample, this clone turned up once. The sequencing input was T cells isolated from PBMCs. The rearrangement uses TRBV6-6 and TRBJ2-1; D may be TRBD1 (6 bases). The receptor was isolated from a human donor in good health. The CDR3 loop reads CASSYADRYNEQFF. Written as DNA, the CDR3 is TGTGCCAGCAGTTACGCTGACAGGTACAATGAGCAGTTCTTC.